The table lists the clone carrying this TCR beta chain with a count of one. Its antigen remains unidentified. The sample originates from a study of cytomegalovirus exposure and HLA in healthy donors. About the study: A later analysis reported the same platform for the approximately 110 validation repertoires and the 666 first-cohort repertoires.

Overall study results and limits: There were some public TCRs occurring in many donors, but most TCR sequences were rare. According to a subsequent analysis, TCR clusters identified in the first cohort showed a tendency to co-occur across the approximately 110 validation repertoires.

The data were produced by immunoSEQ multiplex PCR, yet TCRdb's version contains in-frame clones alone and is incomplete. The sample holds about 88,000 clones, 96% seen once. The ends were cut back, 3 bases at V and 6 bases at J, with 18 bases in the middle. Germline values: CDR1 SQVTM, CDR2 ANQGSEA. CDR3 size: 15 residues. Sequencing was carried out using PBMCs. The rearrangement links TRBV29-1 to TRBJ2-4; D is perhaps TRBD1 (5 bases). This receptor was taken from a man aged 18-30 years in good health and CMV-seronegative. CDR3 in DNA: TGCAGCGTTGAGGTCTTGGGCCAGGGTAGAAACATTCAGTACTTC. Amino acid sequence: CSVEVLGQGRNIQYF.